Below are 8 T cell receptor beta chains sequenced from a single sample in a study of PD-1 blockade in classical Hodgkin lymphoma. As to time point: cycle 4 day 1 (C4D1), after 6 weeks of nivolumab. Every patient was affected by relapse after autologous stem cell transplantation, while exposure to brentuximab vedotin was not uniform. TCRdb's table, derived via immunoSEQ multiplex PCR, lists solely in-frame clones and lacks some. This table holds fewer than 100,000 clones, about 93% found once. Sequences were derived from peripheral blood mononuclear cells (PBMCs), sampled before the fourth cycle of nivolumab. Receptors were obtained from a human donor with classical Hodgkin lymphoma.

In DNA form, the CDR3 reads TGCGCCAGCAGCTCCACAGGGGGTACTGAAGCTTTCTTT. It specifies CASSSTGGTEAFF. The V gene is TRBV5-1, the J gene TRBJ1-1; 8 nucleotides match TRBD1. Germline assignment: CDR1 SGHRS and CDR2 YFSETQ. Unmatched junction bases numbered 3, after V lost 3 bases and J lost 5 bases. The CDR3 has 13 residues.

CDR3 in DNA: TGCAGCGTTGCAAGGACAGGGGGCTACGAGCAGTACTTC. Amino acids: CSVARTGGYEQYF. The chain carries TRBV29-1 and TRBJ2-7; 10 nucleotides align to TRBD1. CDR1 is SQVTM and CDR2 is ANQGSEA in the germline V gene. V lost 4 bases, J lost 3 bases, and 3 bases stayed unmatched. This CDR3 spans 13 amino acids.

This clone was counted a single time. CDR3 in amino acids: CASRNGQGAPRNEQFF. The CDR3 coding sequence is TGTGCCAGCAGGAACGGACAGGGGGCGCCCCGCAATGAGCAGTTCTTC. The V and J genes are TRBV6-6 and TRBJ2-1; TRBD1 aligns across 11 bases. CDR1 is MNHNY, CDR2 SVGAGI, per germline (reference sequence). V lost 6 bases, J lost 6 bases, and 10 bases stayed unmatched. The CDR3 covers 16 residues.

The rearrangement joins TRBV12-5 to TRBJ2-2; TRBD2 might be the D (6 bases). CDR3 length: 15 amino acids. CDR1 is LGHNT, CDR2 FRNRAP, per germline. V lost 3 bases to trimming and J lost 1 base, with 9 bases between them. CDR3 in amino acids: CASGFNGGNTGELFF. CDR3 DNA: TGTGCTAGTGGTTTCAACGGGGGGAACACCGGGGAGCTGTTTTTT. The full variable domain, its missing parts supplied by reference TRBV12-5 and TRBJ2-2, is DARVTQTPRHKVTEMGQEVTMRCQPILGHNTVFWYRQTMMQGLELLAYFRNRAPLDDSGMPKDRFSAEMPDATLATLKIQPSEPRDSAVYFCASGFNGGNTGELFFGEGSRLTVL.

The CDR3 region is CASSVAPDTDTQYF. The CDR3 coding sequence is TGTGCCAGCAGCGTAGCCCCGGACACAGATACGCAGTATTTT. The rearrangement uses TRBV9 and TRBJ2-3; D is unresolved. CDR1 is SGDLS, CDR2 YYNGEE, per germline. This CDR3 has 14 amino acids. V lost 0 bases to trimming and J lost 2 bases, with 7 bases between them. Together with reference TRBV9 and TRBJ2-3, the CDR3 gives the full variable domain: DSGVTQTPKHLITATGQRVTLRCSPRSGDLSVYWYQQSLDQGLQFLIQYYNGEERAKGNILERFSAQQFPDLHSELNLSSLELGDSALYFCASSVAPDTDTQYFGPGTRLTVL.

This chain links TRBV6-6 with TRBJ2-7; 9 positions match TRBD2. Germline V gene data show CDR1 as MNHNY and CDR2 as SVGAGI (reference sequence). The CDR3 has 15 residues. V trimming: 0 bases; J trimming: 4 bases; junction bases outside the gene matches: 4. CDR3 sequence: CASSYSRLAGYEQYF. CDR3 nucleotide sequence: TGTGCCAGCAGTTACTCTCGGCTAGCGGGATACGAGCAGTACTTC.

The CDR3 region has the DNA TGTGCCAGCAGTACTATTGAGGGCGTCTGGACTGAAGCTTTCTTT. Translation gives CASSTIEGVWTEAFF. The V and J genes are TRBV28 and TRBJ1-1, with unresolved D. The germline V gene encodes CDR1 MDHEN and CDR2 SYDVKM. The CDR3 has 15 residues. The ends were cut back, 5 bases at V and 5 bases at J, with 18 bases in the middle. Drawing the rest from reference TRBV28 and TRBJ1-1, the complete variable domain is DVKVTQSSRYLVKRTGEKVFLECVQDMDHENMFWYRQDPGLGLRLIYFSYDVKMKEKGDIPEGYSVSREKKERFSLILESASTNQTSMYLCASSTIEGVWTEAFFGQGTRLTVV.

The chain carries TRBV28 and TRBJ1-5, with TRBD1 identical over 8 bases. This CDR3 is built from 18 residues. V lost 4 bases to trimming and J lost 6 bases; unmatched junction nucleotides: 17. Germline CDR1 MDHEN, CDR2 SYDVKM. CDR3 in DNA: TGTGCCAGCAGTTCCGGATCCCTCAGGGGGCGCGGGGTTCAGCCCCAGCATTTT. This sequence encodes CASSSGSLRGRGVQPQHF.